These 15 T cell receptor beta chains originate from one sample sequenced in a study of beta chain features in type 1 diabetes. Findings of the study overall: Shorter TCRB CDR3s, moderately but significantly so, marked every one of the four CD4+ subsets in Type 1 diabetes patients.

These TCRs' antigens remain unknown. Expressed TCRB transcripts were sequenced because the isolated RNA had all been reverse transcribed beforehand. The assay was immunoSEQ multiplex PCR, and TCRdb's table has in-frame clones only and misses some. The sample lists over 600,000 clones, around 11% occurring once. Source material: naive CD4+ T cells from blood. These receptors were taken from a man aged 25 to 40 with type 1 diabetes.

This clone turned up a few times. This chain links TRBV7-2 with TRBJ2-5; D may be TRBD2 (5 bases). V dropped 4 bases and J dropped 2 bases, with 14 bases sitting between them. CDR3 length: 15 amino acids. The germline CDR1 and CDR2 sequences are SGHTA and FQGNSA. The CDR3 coding sequence is TGTGCCAGCAGCTCCCTCGACTACTTTCAAGAGACCCAGTACTTC. This translates into CASSSLDYFQETQYF.

The gene calls are TRBV7-2 and TRBJ2-5; D gene unclear. Germline V lookup: CDR1 SGHTA, CDR2 FQGNSA. The length of the CDR3 is 12 residues. The V gene lost 7 bases and the J gene lost 5 bases, with 11 bases spanning the gap. Here the CDR3 reads CASTLTTETQYF. CDR3 nucleotides: TGTGCCAGCACCCTAACTACGGAGACCCAGTACTTC.

The sample holds a few counts of this clone. The chain couples TRBV5-1 to TRBJ2-7; TRBD1 agrees at 9 bases. Germline lookup yields CDR1 SGHRS and CDR2 YFSETQ. The CDR3 is made up of 16 amino acids. J was trimmed by 3 bases and V by 2 bases; bases with no gene match: 9. Written as DNA, the CDR3 is TGCGCCAGCAGCTTTACCACCGGGACAGGGAGCTACGAGCAGTACTTC. Translation: CASSFTTGTGSYEQYF.

This clone was counted only a few times. This sequence joins TRBV29-1 and TRBJ2-3, with 13 bases fitting TRBD2. In germline, CDR1 is SQVTM, CDR2 ANQGSEA. J was trimmed by 6 bases and V by 6 bases; bases with no gene match: 6. The CDR3 sequence is 14 residues long. CDR3 nucleotide sequence: TGCAGCGTGGGGGGACTAGCGGGATTCGATACGCAGTATTTT. Its translation: CSVGGLAGFDTQYF.

This sequence joins TRBV29-1 and TRBJ2-7; 10 bases match TRBD1. Trimming at V came to 6 bases and at J to 0 bases, leaving 5 bases not matched to a gene. The CDR3 contains 14 residues. Germline V gives CDR1 SQVTM, CDR2 ANQGSEA. In nucleotides, the CDR3 is TGCAGCGTGAGCCGGGACAGGGGCTCCTACGAGCAGTACTTC. Protein sequence: CSVSRDRGSYEQYF.

This clone appeared a few times. This rearrangement joins TRBV29-1 to TRBJ2-7; D is possibly TRBD1 (6 bases). V was pared by 2 bases and J by 3 bases, with 8 bases between. This CDR3 contains 12 residues. CDR1 and CDR2 (germline): SQVTM, ANQGSEA. The CDR3 region is CSVETGSYEQYF. CDR3 DNA sequence: TGCAGCGTTGAAACAGGGAGCTACGAGCAGTACTTC.

V is TRBV5-4 and J is TRBJ2-1; TRBD1 agrees at 8 bases. This CDR3 region has 13 residues. V trimming: 5 bases; J trimming: 9 bases; junction bases outside the gene matches: 7. Germline V gene data show CDR1 as SGHNT and CDR2 as YYREEE (reference sequence). The CDR3 DNA reads as TGTGCCAGCAGACCGGGACAGGTATTTGAGCAGTTCTTC. This codes for CASRPGQVFEQFF.

In its sample, this clone was seen a few times. The chain employs TRBV5-1 and TRBJ1-1; no clear D. The CDR3 consists of 13 residues. V was clipped by 4 bases and J by 0 bases, with 7 bases between them. The germline V gene has CDR1 SGHRS and CDR2 YFSETQ. The CDR3 DNA reads TGCGCCAGCAGCCTATATATGAACACTGAAGCTTTCTTT. Translated, it gives CASSLYMNTEAFF.

The V call is TRBV7-8, the J call TRBJ2-1, with 9 bases identical to TRBD2. Germline CDR1 reads SGHVS; CDR2 reads FQNEAQ. CDR3 size: 14 residues. J lost 12 bases, V lost 5 bases, and 11 bases had no gene match. The CDR3 nucleotides are TGTGCCAGCAGCCCCTGGACTAGCGAGCGAGGGCAGTTCTTC. Residues: CASSPWTSERGQFF.

This clone was observed a few times. The gene calls are TRBV4-2 and TRBJ2-5, with no clear D. The ends were cut back, 3 bases at V and 10 bases at J, with 12 bases in the middle. Germline assignment: CDR1 LGHNA and CDR2 YNFKEQ. The CDR3 covers 12 residues. The CDR3 loop is CASSQSGGDQYF. The CDR3 region has the DNA TGTGCCAGCAGCCAGTCCGGTGGGGACCAGTACTTC.

The chain links TRBV19 to TRBJ2-3; no firm D call. This CDR3 spans 12 amino acids. Trimming shortened V by 4 bases and J by 4 bases, and 6 bases separated the two germline ends. Germline CDR1 is LNHDA and CDR2 is SQIVND (reference sequence). As DNA, the CDR3 is TGTGCCAGTAGTAACACGCCAGATACGCAGTATTTT. Translation: CASSNTPDTQYF.

The rearrangement joins TRBV7-9 to TRBJ1-4, with D perhaps matching TRBD1 (5 bases). The CDR3 contains 14 residues. The ends were cut back, 3 bases at V and 6 bases at J, with 11 bases in the middle. Per the germline V gene, CDR1 is SEHNR and CDR2 is FQNEAQ (reference sequence). In nucleotides, the CDR3 is TGTGCCAGCAGCTTTAGAGGGGTCGATGAAAAACTGTTTTTT. This codes for CASSFRGVDEKLFF.

There are a few counts of this clone. The rearrangement joins TRBV2 to TRBJ1-2, with D unclear. This CDR3 comprises 14 residues. V shed 1 base and J shed 2 bases, with 8 bases lying between them. Per the germline V gene, CDR1 is SNHLY and CDR2 is FYNNEI. For the CDR3, the DNA is TGTGCCAGCAGTGAAGTGGGGAAAAACTATGGCTACACCTTC. Residues: CASSEVGKNYGYTF. The variable domain in full, with the rest retrieved from reference TRBV2 and TRBJ1-2, is EPEVTQTPSHQVTQMGQEVILRCVPISNHLYFYWYRQILGQKVEFLVSFYNNEISEKSEIFDDQFSVERPDGSNFTLKIRSTKLEDSAMYFCASSEVGKNYGYTFGSGTRLTVV.

This chain joins TRBV30 and TRBJ2-3; the D call may be TRBD1 or TRBD2 (5 bases each). Germline assignment: CDR1 GTSNPN and CDR2 SVGIG (reference sequence). Trimming stripped 2 bases from V and 4 bases from J, with 16 bases between. The CDR3 extends over 15 amino acids. The CDR3 sequence: CAWSYQGVGADTQYF. In DNA form, the CDR3 reads TGTGCCTGGAGTTACCAGGGAGTAGGGGCAGATACGCAGTATTTT.

The V call is TRBV10-3, the J call TRBJ2-7, with TRBD2 as a possible D gene (7 bases). Germline V gives CDR1 ENHRY, CDR2 SYGVKD. The CDR3 length is 13 residues. V shed 6 bases and J shed 5 bases, with 14 bases lying between them. The CDR3, as DNA: TGTGCCATCAGAGAAGGGGGGGAGGACGAGCAGTACTTC. Its translation: CAIREGGEDEQYF.